This T cell receptor beta chain was found in a study of T cells in severe cutaneous drug reactions. In the study overall: Patients were recruited from Taiwan, Thailand and Europe between about 2011 and 2018. Collected from acute- or recovery-stage patients: blister fluids/cells and PBMC. Enrollment required a probable or definite RegiSCAR diagnosis of SJS/TEN or DRESS. Study findings and constraints: Tolerant-control and healthy-donor PBMC lacked or rarely had the public CDR3 found in blisters.

TCR subtype-specific primers in iRepertoire multiplex PCR prepared libraries for bulk and single-cell sequencing. TCRdb reprocessed the multiplex PCR reads; each CDR3 protein has one entry and no DNA is given. The sample holds thousands of distinct CDR3 sequences. From germline, CDR1 is SGHVS and CDR2 FQNEAQ. This CDR3 has 15 amino acids. A note on this clonotype: The antigen is undetermined.

The donors had carbamazepine-induced Stevens-Johnson syndrome or toxic epidermal necrolysis. The clonotype comes from a human donor with a severe cutaneous adverse drug reaction. The chain is built from TRBV7-8 and TRBJ2-7; the D call of TRBD1 rests on TCRdb alone, since no DNA is present to check it. The sample taken for sequencing was cells from a skin blister. CDR3 in amino acids: CASSSTRDSSHEQYF.